The subject of this entry is one T cell receptor beta chain. No antigen is known for it. This record belongs to a study of T cells in Graves' hyperthyroidism and ophthalmopathy. General observations from the study: Most thyroid clonotypes expanded above 0.001 were also detected in blood. Onset of ophthalmopathy came a median roughly 6.5 months after the model predicted it.

Lactation, pregnancy, other autoimmune disease or uncontrolled infection led to exclusion of patients. Diagnoses were established using clinical symptoms, serum thyroxine and TRAb, thyroid ultrasound and orbital computed tomography. RNA transcripts provided the source from which TCR beta CDR3 regions were amplified. The HTBI set primed first-round TCR CDR3 RT-PCR. MiXCR was run by TCRdb on the multiplex PCR reads, yielding one entry per CDR3 protein. The data hold 450,000 to 700,000 distinct CDR3 sequences, with approximately 44% observed a single time. CDR1 and CDR2 (germline): SGHRS, YFSETQ. The CDR3 is made up of 14 amino acids. Trimming took off 6 bases at V and 1 base at J, with 13 bases between the two ends.

The chain has TRBV5-1 and TRBJ1-1; D remains unclear. Sequencing was carried out using peripheral blood or thyroid tissue (not recorded which). The receptor's source is an adult woman with Graves' disease, either hyperthyroidism or ophthalmopathy (not recorded which). CDR3 sequence reads: CASTVGKGNTEAFF. The CDR3 nucleotides read TGCGCCAGCACCGTGGGAAAGGGGAACACTGAAGCTTTCTTT.